This T cell receptor (beta chain) originates from a study of blood T cell repertoires in COVID-19. There are 15 residues in the CDR3. CDR1 and CDR2 (germline): ENHRY, SYGVKD. Trimming at V came to 0 bases and at J to 5 bases, leaving 2 bases not matched to a gene. Per the study methods: Reference gene primer amplification yielded estimated nucleated cell counts. Profiling relied on immunoSEQ multiplex PCR, and the TCRdb table lists in-frame clones only, not all of them. That table furnishes V, J and clone size, whereas the DNA furnished D and trimming. The data show about 300,000 clones, about 89% seen once.

Sequencing was done on a sample of peripheral blood. The chain couples TRBV10-3 to TRBJ1-4, with 8 bases aligning to TRBD1. The receptor comes from a woman in her twenties or thirties with COVID-19, enrolled during active disease. CDR3 sequence: CAISESRDRNEKLFF. CDR3 DNA sequence: TGTGCCATCAGTGAGTCCCGGGACAGGAATGAAAAACTGTTTTTT.